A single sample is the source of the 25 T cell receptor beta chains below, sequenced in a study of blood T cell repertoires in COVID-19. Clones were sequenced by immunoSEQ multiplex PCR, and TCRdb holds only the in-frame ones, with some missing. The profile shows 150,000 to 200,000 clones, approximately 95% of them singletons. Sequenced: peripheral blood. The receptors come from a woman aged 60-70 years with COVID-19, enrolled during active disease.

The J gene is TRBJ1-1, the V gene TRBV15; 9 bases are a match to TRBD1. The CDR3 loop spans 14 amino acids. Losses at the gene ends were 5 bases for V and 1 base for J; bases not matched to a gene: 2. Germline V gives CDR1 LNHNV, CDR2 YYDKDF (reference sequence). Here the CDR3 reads CATSGTGWNTEAFF. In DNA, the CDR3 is TGTGCCACCAGCGGGACAGGGTGGAACACTGAAGCTTTCTTT.

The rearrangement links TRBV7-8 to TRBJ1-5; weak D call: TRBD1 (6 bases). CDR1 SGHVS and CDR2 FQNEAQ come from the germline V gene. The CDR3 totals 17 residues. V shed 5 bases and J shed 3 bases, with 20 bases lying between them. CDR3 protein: CASSPNAQGWANQPQHF. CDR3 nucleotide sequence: TGTGCCAGCAGCCCAAACGCACAGGGATGGGCCAATCAGCCCCAGCATTTT.

In DNA form, the CDR3 reads TGTGCCAGCAATCTGGACAGGGGTTACAATGAGCAGTTCTTC. Amino acid sequence: CASNLDRGYNEQFF. This chain joins TRBV2 and TRBJ2-1; TRBD1 matches 9 bases. Unmatched junction bases numbered 5, after V lost 7 bases and J lost 4 bases. The length of the CDR3 is 14 residues. Germline V lookup: CDR1 SNHLY, CDR2 FYNNEI.

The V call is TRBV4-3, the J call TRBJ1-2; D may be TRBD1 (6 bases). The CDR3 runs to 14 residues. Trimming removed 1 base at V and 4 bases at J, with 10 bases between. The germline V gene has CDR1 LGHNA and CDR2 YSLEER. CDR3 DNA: TGCGCCAGCAGCCAAGTGGGGGCCGGCTATGGCTACACCTTC. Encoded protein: CASSQVGAGYGYTF.

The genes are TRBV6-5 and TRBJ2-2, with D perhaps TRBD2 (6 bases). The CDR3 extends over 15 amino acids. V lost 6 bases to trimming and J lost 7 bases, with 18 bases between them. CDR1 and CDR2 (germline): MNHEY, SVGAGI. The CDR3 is CASSPNWGGDGELFF. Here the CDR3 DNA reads TGTGCCAGCAGCCCGAATTGGGGAGGTGACGGGGAGCTGTTTTTT.

This CDR3 is CASSGTGGLEKLFF. For the CDR3, the DNA is TGTGCCAGCAGTGGGACAGGGGGTTTAGAAAAACTGTTTTTT. The chain links TRBV2 to TRBJ1-4; 10 bases map to TRBD1. Germline V gene data show CDR1 as SNHLY and CDR2 as FYNNEI. The CDR3 runs to 14 residues. Losses at the gene ends were 4 bases for V and 8 bases for J; bases not matched to a gene: 4.

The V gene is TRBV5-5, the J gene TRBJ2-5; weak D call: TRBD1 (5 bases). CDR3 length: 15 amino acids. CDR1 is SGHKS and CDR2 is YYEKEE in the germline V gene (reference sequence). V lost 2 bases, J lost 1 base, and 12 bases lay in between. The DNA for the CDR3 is TGTGCCAGCAGCTTATACCCGACAGTCCAAGAGACCCAGTACTTC. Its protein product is CASSLYPTVQETQYF.

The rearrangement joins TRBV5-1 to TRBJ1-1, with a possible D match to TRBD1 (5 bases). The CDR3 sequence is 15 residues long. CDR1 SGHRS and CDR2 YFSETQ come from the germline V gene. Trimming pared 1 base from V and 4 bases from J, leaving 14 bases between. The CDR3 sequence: CASSLNPGEGTEAFF. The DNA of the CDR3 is TGCGCCAGCAGCTTGAATCCGGGGGAGGGCACTGAAGCTTTCTTT.

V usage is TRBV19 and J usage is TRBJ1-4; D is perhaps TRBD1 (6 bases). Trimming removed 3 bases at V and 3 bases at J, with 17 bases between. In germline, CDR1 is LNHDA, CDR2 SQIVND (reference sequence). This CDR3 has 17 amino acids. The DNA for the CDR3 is TGTGCCAGTAGTATTCCACAGGGAGATCGGGCTAATGAAAAACTGTTTTTT. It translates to CASSIPQGDRANEKLFF.

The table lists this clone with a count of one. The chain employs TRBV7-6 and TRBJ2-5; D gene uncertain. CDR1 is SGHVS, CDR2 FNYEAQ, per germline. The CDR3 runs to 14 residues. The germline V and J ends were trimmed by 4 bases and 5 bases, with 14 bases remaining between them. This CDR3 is CASSSGVVRETQYF. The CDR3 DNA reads TGTGCCAGCAGCTCTGGAGTGGTCCGTGAGACCCAGTACTTC.

DNA for the CDR3: TGTGCCAGCAGCTTAGGGGGACACGGGACAGGGTATTGGGATGAGCAGTTCTTC. It codes for CASSLGGHGTGYWDEQFF. The chain combines TRBV13 with TRBJ2-1; 9 bases are a match to TRBD1. Germline CDR1 and CDR2: PRHDT and FYEKMQ (reference sequence). The CDR3 covers 18 residues. J lost 8 bases, V lost 0 bases, and 14 bases had no gene match. Full variable domain (outside the CDR3, taken from reference TRBV13 and TRBJ2-1): AAGVIQSPRHLIKEKRETATLKCYPIPRHDTVYWYQQGPGQDPQFLISFYEKMQSDKGSIPDRFSAQQFSDYHSELNMSSLELGDSALYFCASSLGGHGTGYWDEQFFGPGTRLTVL.

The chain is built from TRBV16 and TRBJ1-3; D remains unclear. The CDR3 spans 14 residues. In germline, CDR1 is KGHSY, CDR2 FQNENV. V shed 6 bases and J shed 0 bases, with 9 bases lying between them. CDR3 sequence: CASRDDNSGNTIYF. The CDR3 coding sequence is TGTGCCAGCAGAGATGACAACTCTGGAAACACCATATATTTT.

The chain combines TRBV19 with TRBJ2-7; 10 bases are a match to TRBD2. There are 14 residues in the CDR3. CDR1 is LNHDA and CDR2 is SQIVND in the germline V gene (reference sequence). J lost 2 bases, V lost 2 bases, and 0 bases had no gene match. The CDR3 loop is CASSITSGAYEQYF. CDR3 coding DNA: TGTGCCAGTAGTATAACTAGCGGGGCCTACGAGCAGTACTTC. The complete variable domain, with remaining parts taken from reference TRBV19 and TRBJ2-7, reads DGGITQSPKYLFRKEGQNVTLSCEQNLNHDAMYWYRQDPGQGLRLIYYSQIVNDFQKGDIAEGYSVSREKKESFPLTVTSAQKNPTAFYLCASSITSGAYEQYFGPGTRLTVT.

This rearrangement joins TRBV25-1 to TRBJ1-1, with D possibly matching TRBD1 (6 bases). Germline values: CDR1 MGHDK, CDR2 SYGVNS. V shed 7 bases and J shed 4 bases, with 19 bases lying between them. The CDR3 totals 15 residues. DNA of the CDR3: TGTGCCAGCAATCCATCAGGGGCGCCGGGCACTGAAGCTTTCTTT. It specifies CASNPSGAPGTEAFF.

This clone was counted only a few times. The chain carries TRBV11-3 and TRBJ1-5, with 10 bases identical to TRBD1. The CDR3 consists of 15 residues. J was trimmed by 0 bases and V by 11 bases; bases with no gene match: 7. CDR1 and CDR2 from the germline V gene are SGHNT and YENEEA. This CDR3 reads CAGDRGKNSNQPQHF. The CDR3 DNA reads TGTGCCGGGGACAGGGGTAAGAATAGCAATCAGCCCCAGCATTTT.

The CDR3 loop reads CASSLVRGAGETQYF. Written as DNA, the CDR3 is TGTGCCAGCAGCTTAGTACGGGGGGCTGGGGAGACCCAGTACTTC. The rearrangement uses TRBV7-9 and TRBJ2-5; D may be TRBD2 (7 bases). The CDR3 spans 15 residues. V was pared by 1 base and J by 5 bases, with 14 bases between. Germline lookup yields CDR1 SEHNR and CDR2 FQNEAQ (reference sequence).

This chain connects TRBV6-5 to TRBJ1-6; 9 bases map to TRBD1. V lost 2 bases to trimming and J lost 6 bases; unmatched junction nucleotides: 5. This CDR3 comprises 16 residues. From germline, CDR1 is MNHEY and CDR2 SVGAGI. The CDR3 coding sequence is TGTGCCAGCAGTTACCTCCAGACAGGGGGTAATTCACCCCTCCACTTT. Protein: CASSYLQTGGNSPLHF.

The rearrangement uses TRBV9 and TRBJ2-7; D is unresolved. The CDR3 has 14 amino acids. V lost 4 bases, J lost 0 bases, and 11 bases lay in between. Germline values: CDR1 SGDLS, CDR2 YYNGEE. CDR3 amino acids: CASSPTPDSYEQYF. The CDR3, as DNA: TGTGCCAGCAGCCCAACACCAGACTCCTACGAGCAGTACTTC.

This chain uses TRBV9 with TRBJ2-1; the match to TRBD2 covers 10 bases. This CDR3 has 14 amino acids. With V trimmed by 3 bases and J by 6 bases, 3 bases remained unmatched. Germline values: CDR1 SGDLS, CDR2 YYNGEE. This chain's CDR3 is CASSATSGVNEQFF. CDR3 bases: TGTGCCAGCAGCGCAACTAGCGGGGTCAATGAGCAGTTCTTC.

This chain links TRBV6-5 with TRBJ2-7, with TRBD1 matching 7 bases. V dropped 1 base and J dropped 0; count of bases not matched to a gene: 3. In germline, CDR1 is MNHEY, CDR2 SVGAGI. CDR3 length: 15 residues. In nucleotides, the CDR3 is TGTGCCAGCAGTTACTGGGGACAGAGCTCCTACGAGCAGTACTTC. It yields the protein CASSYWGQSSYEQYF.

CDR3 region: CASSYRSVAFF. CDR3 DNA sequence: TGTGCCAGCAGTTACAGGTCGGTAGCTTTCTTT. This chain links TRBV12-3 or TRBV12-4 with TRBJ1-1; perhaps TRBD1 as D (5 bases). The CDR3 runs to 11 residues. V lost 4 bases, J lost 10 bases, and 10 bases lay in between.

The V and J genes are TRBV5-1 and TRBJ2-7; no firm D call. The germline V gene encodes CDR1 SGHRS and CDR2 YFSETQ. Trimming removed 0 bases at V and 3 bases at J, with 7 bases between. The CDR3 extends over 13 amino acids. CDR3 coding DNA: TGCGCCAGCAGCTTGGCCGGTTTCTACGAGCAGTACTTC. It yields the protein CASSLAGFYEQYF.

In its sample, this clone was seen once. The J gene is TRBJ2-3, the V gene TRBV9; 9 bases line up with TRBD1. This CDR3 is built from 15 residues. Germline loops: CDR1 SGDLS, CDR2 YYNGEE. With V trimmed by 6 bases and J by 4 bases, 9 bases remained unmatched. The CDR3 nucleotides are TGTGCCAGCACTGAGGGGGACAGGGTCGCAGATACGCAGTATTTT. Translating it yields CASTEGDRVADTQYF. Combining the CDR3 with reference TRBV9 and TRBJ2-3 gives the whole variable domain DSGVTQTPKHLITATGQRVTLRCSPRSGDLSVYWYQQSLDQGLQFLIQYYNGEERAKGNILERFSAQQFPDLHSELNLSSLELGDSALYFCASTEGDRVADTQYFGPGTRLTVL.

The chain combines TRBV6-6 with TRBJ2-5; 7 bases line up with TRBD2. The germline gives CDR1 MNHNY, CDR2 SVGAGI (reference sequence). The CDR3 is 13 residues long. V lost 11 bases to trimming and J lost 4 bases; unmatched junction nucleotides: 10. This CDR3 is CAGNLGRGETQYF. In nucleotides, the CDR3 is TGTGCCGGGAACCTGGGGAGGGGAGAGACCCAGTACTTC.

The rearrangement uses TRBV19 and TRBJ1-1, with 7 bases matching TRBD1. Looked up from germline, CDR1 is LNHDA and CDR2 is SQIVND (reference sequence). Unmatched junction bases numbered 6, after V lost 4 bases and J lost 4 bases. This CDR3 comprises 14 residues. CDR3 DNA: TGTGCCAGTAGTACCACAGGGGCTATCACTGAAGCTTTCTTT. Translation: CASSTTGAITEAFF.